The 18 T cell receptor beta chains in this list originate from one sample, sequenced in a study of cytomegalovirus exposure and HLA in healthy donors. The assay was immunoSEQ multiplex PCR, and TCRdb's table has in-frame clones only and misses some. The profile covers 150,000 or so clones, with roughly 91% appearing a single time and 3% to 3.5% taken by the ten largest. The sample comprised PBMCs. These receptors were taken from a woman younger than 35 in good health and CMV-seropositive.

In this sample, this clone turned up a few times. V and J are TRBV4-2 and TRBJ1-4; D not resolved. Trimming pared 2 bases from V and 2 bases from J, leaving 18 bases between. The CDR3 has 18 amino acids. Germline loops: CDR1 LGHNA, CDR2 YNFKEQ. DNA for the CDR3: TGTGCCAGCAGCCAACCTGGGGTTCCAGCGGGGACTAATGAAAAACTGTTTTTT. It translates to CASSQPGVPAGTNEKLFF.

The chain recombines TRBV6-1 with TRBJ1-2, with TRBD1 matching 10 bases. CDR3 length equals 15 residues. CDR1 MNHNS and CDR2 SASEGT come from the germline V gene. Trimming removed 0 bases from V and 4 bases from J; junction bases left unmatched: 2. Here the CDR3 reads CASSEAGQGLYGYTF. CDR3 DNA: TGTGCCAGCAGTGAAGCGGGACAGGGGCTCTATGGCTACACCTTC.

This chain links TRBV5-1 with TRBJ1-4; D is unclear. This CDR3 has 14 residues. Deletions cut 4 bases from V and 3 bases from J, with 10 bases between. The germline gives CDR1 SGHRS, CDR2 YFSETQ. The CDR3 nucleotides read TGCGCCAGCAGCCAGGCAGACCCTAATGAAAAACTGTTTTTT. This encodes CASSQADPNEKLFF.

V gene TRBV4-3 combines with J gene TRBJ2-7, with 9 bases identical to TRBD2. CDR3 size: 15 residues. The germline CDR1 and CDR2 sequences are LGHNA and YSLEER. The junction had 6 bases not matched to a gene; V was cut back by 3 bases and J by 3 bases. The CDR3 DNA sequence: TGCGCCAGCAGCCACGCGCGGGGGGGTTTCTACGAGCAGTACTTC. Translation: CASSHARGGFYEQYF.

The chain joins TRBV19 to TRBJ2-1; 8 nucleotides agree with TRBD2. The CDR3 sequence is 17 residues long. Germline V CDR1 and CDR2: LNHDA, SQIVND (reference sequence). V trimming: 1 base; J trimming: 6 bases; junction bases outside the gene matches: 11. DNA for the CDR3: TGTGCCAGTAGTATAGGGGCCGGGACTAGGTGGATCAATGAGCAGTTCTTC. Translation: CASSIGAGTRWINEQFF. Looking up the rest from reference TRBV19 and TRBJ2-1 gives the full variable domain: DGGITQSPKYLFRKEGQNVTLSCEQNLNHDAMYWYRQDPGQGLRLIYYSQIVNDFQKGDIAEGYSVSREKKESFPLTVTSAQKNPTAFYLCASSIGAGTRWINEQFFGPGTRLTVL.

CDR3 loop: CASSPRTGGGYEQYF. In nucleotides, the CDR3 is TGTGCCAGCAGCCCCCGGACAGGGGGAGGCTACGAGCAGTACTTC. This chain joins TRBV7-8 and TRBJ2-7; 10 nucleotides align to TRBD1. The trim removed 5 bases at V and 3 bases at J, leaving 7 bases unmatched. Germline CDR1 is SGHVS and CDR2 is FQNEAQ. The CDR3 loop spans 15 amino acids.

The chain couples TRBV27 to TRBJ1-1; 8 positions match TRBD1. The germline CDR1 and CDR2 sequences are MNHEY and SMNVEV (reference sequence). The CDR3 consists of 13 residues. J lost 8 bases, V lost 5 bases, and 7 bases had no gene match. DNA for the CDR3: TGTGCCAGCAGTGTTCTTCAGGGGGCCGAAGCTTTCTTT. The encoded protein is CASSVLQGAEAFF.

This chain links TRBV29-1 with TRBJ1-4; 8 bases agree with TRBD1. V shed 6 bases, J shed 5 bases, and the junction held 8 bases outside the gene matches. The CDR3 totals 14 residues. CDR1 and CDR2 (germline): SQVTM, ANQGSEA. CDR3 in DNA: TGCAGCGTGTTAAGGACAGGGCCGAATGAAAAACTGTTTTTT. It encodes CSVLRTGPNEKLFF.

J is TRBJ2-1 and V is TRBV4-3; D gene ambiguous. V was trimmed by 2 bases and J by 1 base, leaving 12 bases between them. The germline V gene encodes CDR1 LGHNA and CDR2 YSLEER. The CDR3 is made up of 16 amino acids. In nucleotides, the CDR3 is TGCGCCAGCAGCCAATTTTTGCAGACATCCTACAATGAGCAGTTCTTC. This encodes CASSQFLQTSYNEQFF.

The gene calls are TRBV28 and TRBJ2-3; tentative D call: TRBD2 (5 bases). This CDR3 contains 13 residues. In germline, CDR1 is MDHEN, CDR2 SYDVKM. Trimming took 6 bases from V and 4 from J, leaving 11 bases between them. The CDR3 reads CASSLEGPDTQYF. DNA of the CDR3: TGTGCCAGCAGCCTCGAGGGCCCAGATACGCAGTATTTT.

The rearrangement uses TRBV19 and TRBJ2-5; TRBD2 matches at 11 bases. Germline-derived CDR1 and CDR2 are LNHDA and SQIVND (reference sequence). The CDR3 runs 16 residues. After removal of 5 bases from V and 5 bases from J, the junction contained 10 bases not matched to a gene. This chain's CDR3 is CASSPGLAVAGETQYF. Here the CDR3 DNA reads TGTGCCAGTAGTCCGGGACTAGCGGTCGCCGGGGAGACCCAGTACTTC.

V usage is TRBV18 and J usage is TRBJ2-5; 13 nucleotides line up with TRBD2. The CDR3 is 16 amino acids. The germline CDR1 and CDR2 sequences are KGHSH and LQKENI. V lost 4 bases and J lost 6; bases outside the gene matches: 8. The CDR3 DNA sequence: TGTGCCAGCTCACAAACTAGCGGGAGGGCCGTACAGACCCAGTACTTC. Its protein is CASSQTSGRAVQTQYF.

The J gene is TRBJ2-7, the V gene TRBV9; 10 positions agree with TRBD2. CDR3 length equals 15 residues. V was clipped by 4 bases and J by 4 bases; unmatched bases: 8. Germline CDR1 and CDR2: SGDLS and YYNGEE. CDR3 region: CASSREGLAVYEQYF. CDR3 coding DNA: TGTGCCAGCAGCCGAGAAGGACTAGCGGTATACGAGCAGTACTTC.

CDR3 nucleotide sequence: TGTGCCAGTAGTCTAGGACTAGCGGCCGCCACCCAGTACTTC. It codes for CASSLGLAAATQYF. This chain uses TRBV19 with TRBJ2-5; 10 bases are shared with TRBD2. The trim removed 5 bases at V and 8 bases at J, leaving 8 bases unmatched. The CDR3 is 14 residues long. CDR1 and CDR2 (germline): LNHDA, SQIVND (reference sequence).

In this sample, this clone turned up once. The chain employs TRBV15 and TRBJ1-1, with TRBD1 as a possible D gene (6 bases). The CDR3 extends over 15 amino acids. With 4 bases removed from V and 1 base from J, the gap between germline ends came to 13 bases. Germline values: CDR1 LNHNV, CDR2 YYDKDF (reference sequence). CDR3 region: CATSKGQGTNTEAFF. DNA of the CDR3: TGTGCCACCAGCAAGGGGCAGGGGACGAACACTGAAGCTTTCTTT.

The chain is built from TRBV10-2 and TRBJ2-3, with a weak D call TRBD2 (6 bases). The germline CDR1 and CDR2 sequences are WSHSY and SAAADI. The V end was cut by 0 bases, the J end by 2 bases, with 12 bases between. This CDR3 contains 16 residues. The CDR3 DNA follows: TGCGCCAGCAGTGAGTCGCTCGGGAGAGTCACAGATACGCAGTATTTT. Residues: CASSESLGRVTDTQYF.

The chain recombines TRBV5-6 with TRBJ1-1; possible D gene TRBD1, 5 bases. Germline V gene data show CDR1 as SGHDT and CDR2 as YYEEEE. There are 12 residues in the CDR3. Between the trimmed V and J ends, which lost 4 bases and 5 bases, there was a span of 9 bases. CDR3 protein: CASSPGRTEAFF. In DNA, the CDR3 is TGTGCCAGCAGCCCAGGGAGGACTGAAGCTTTCTTT.

This clone was detected only once. The rearrangement uses TRBV30 and TRBJ1-1; D ambiguous. Trimming stripped 5 bases from V and 8 bases from J, with 18 bases between. The CDR3 runs 13 residues. Germline CDR1 reads GTSNPN; CDR2 reads SVGIG (reference sequence). The CDR3 spells CAWSGFEQREAFF. DNA of the CDR3: TGTGCCTGGTCGGGTTTTGAGCAGCGAGAAGCTTTCTTT.